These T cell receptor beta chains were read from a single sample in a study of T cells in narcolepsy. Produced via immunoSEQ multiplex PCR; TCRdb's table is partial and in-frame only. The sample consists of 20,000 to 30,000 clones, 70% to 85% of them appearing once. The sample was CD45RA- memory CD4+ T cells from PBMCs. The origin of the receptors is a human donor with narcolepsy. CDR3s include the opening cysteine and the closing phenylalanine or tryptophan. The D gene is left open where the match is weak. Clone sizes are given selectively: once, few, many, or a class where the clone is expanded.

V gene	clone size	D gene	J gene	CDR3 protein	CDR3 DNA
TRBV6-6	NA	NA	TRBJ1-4	CASSPQATGSVFF	TGTGCCAGCAGTCCCCAAGCCACAGGGTCGGTGTTTTTT
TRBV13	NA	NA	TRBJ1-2	CASSPWGGGLHGYTF	TGTGCCAGCAGCCCCTGGGGAGGGGGTCTGCATGGCTACACCTTC
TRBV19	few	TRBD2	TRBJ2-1	CASSAQLAGSYNEQFF	TGTGCCAGTAGTGCCCAACTAGCGGGATCCTACAATGAGCAGTTCTTC
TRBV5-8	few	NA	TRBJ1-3	CASSSDMGRNTIYF	TGTGCCAGCAGCTCTGACATGGGAAGGAACACCATATATTTT
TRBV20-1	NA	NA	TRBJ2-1	CSEVEQFF	TGCAGTGAAGTGGAGCAGTTCTTC
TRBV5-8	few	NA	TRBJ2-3	CASSLAGARDTQYF	TGTGCCAGCAGCTTGGCAGGGGCACGAGATACGCAGTATTTT
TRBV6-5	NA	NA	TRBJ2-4	CASMAPEARNIQYF	TGTGCCAGCATGGCGCCCGAGGCCAGGAACATTCAGTACTTC
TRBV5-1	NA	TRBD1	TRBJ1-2	CASSLVGDRDGYTF	TGCGCCAGCAGCTTGGTAGGGGACAGGGATGGCTACACCTTC
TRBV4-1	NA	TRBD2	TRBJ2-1	CASMMLSGGSYNEQFF	TGCGCCAGCATGATGTTAAGCGGGGGTTCCTACAATGAGCAGTTCTTC
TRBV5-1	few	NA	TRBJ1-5	CASSLGAGTHSNQPQHF	TGCGCCAGCAGCTTGGGGGCGGGCACCCATAGCAATCAGCCCCAGCATTTT
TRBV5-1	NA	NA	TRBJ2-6	CASSPPSGPGANVLTF	TGCGCCAGCAGCCCCCCCTCGGGACCTGGGGCCAACGTCCTGACTTTC
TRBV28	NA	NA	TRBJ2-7	CASSLAGAQDEQYF	TGTGCCAGCAGTTTGGCGGGGGCGCAGGACGAGCAGTACTTC
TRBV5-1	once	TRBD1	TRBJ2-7	CASFRDSSYEQYF	TGCGCCAGCTTCCGGGACAGCTCCTACGAGCAGTACTTC
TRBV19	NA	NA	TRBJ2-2	CASSILGTGELFF	TGTGCCAGTAGTATTCTCGGCACCGGGGAGCTGTTTTTT